This TCR beta chain derives from a study of blood T cell repertoires in COVID-19. About the research overall: Specimens from acute and convalescent COVID-19 originated in the United States, Italy and Spain. T cells, B-cell-depleted T cells, or PBMCs supplied cDNA or gDNA.

Authors' analysis steps: The assay estimated nucleated cells by amplifying reference gene primers. The protocol was immunoSEQ multiplex PCR, while the TCRdb copy is restricted to in-frame clones and leaves out a portion. V and J calls and clone size are given by that table; D and trimming were obtained from the DNA. The sample holds about 120,000 clones, 85% seen once. Unmatched junction bases numbered 12, after V lost 5 bases and J lost 7 bases. This CDR3 is 16 amino acids long. Per germline, CDR1 KGHDR and CDR2 SFDVKD. This clone appeared once. The sequenced material came from peripheral blood. The chain uses TRBV24-1 and TRBJ2-1; 8 nucleotides line up with TRBD2. This clonotype originated in a man older than 75 with acute or convalescent COVID-19. The CDR3 DNA reads as TGTGCCACCAGTGCCGGGGGGGCGGGCGAAGGAAATGAGCAGTTCTTC. Protein: CATSAGGAGEGNEQFF.